One sample yielded the 29 T cell receptor beta chains listed below, sequenced in a study of shared clonotypes between healthy human individuals. Produced via immunoSEQ multiplex PCR; TCRdb's table is partial and in-frame only. The sample has 550,000 to 850,000 clones; about 74% are singletons. Material for sequencing was memory CD4+ T cells sorted from blood. Subset specified: CD45RA-negative fraction. The source of these receptors is a young woman in good health.

The chain recombines TRBV5-6 with TRBJ2-3, with D perhaps matching TRBD2 (5 bases). Germline V lookup: CDR1 SGHDT, CDR2 YYEEEE. V was shortened by 1 base and J by 1 base, with 10 bases between the two germline ends. The CDR3 has 15 residues. The CDR3 region has the DNA TGTGCCAGCAGCTTGCGGCTTAGCGGCACAGATACGCAGTATTTT. Its protein is CASSLRLSGTDTQYF.

This clone was seen a few times. This rearrangement joins TRBV29-1 to TRBJ2-3; 8 bases match TRBD2. The junction had 9 bases not matched to a gene; V was cut back by 4 bases and J by 0 bases. The CDR3 runs 16 residues. CDR1 and CDR2 (germline): SQVTM, ANQGSEA. CDR3 region: CSVVVAASGSTDTQYF. CDR3 nucleotides: TGCAGCGTTGTCGTGGCGGCTAGCGGGAGCACAGATACGCAGTATTTT.

V usage is TRBV11-1 and J usage is TRBJ2-7, with D tentatively TRBD2 (5 bases). The CDR3 spans 14 residues. In germline, CDR1 is SGHAT, CDR2 FQDESV (reference sequence). Trimming removed 3 bases at V and 2 bases at J, with 11 bases between. The CDR3 region has the DNA TGTGCCAGCAGCTTCGAGACGGAGGCCTACGAGCAGTACTTC. It yields the protein CASSFETEAYEQYF.

The chain has TRBV5-1 and TRBJ2-1, with TRBD1 matching over 9 bases. The CDR3 runs 15 residues. Germline assignment: CDR1 SGHRS and CDR2 YFSETQ. With V trimmed by 0 bases and J by 8 bases, 6 bases remained unmatched. This CDR3 is CASSLVTGGRYEQFF. CDR3 DNA sequence: TGCGCCAGCAGCTTGGTAACAGGGGGCAGGTATGAGCAGTTCTTC.

The chain recombines TRBV15 with TRBJ1-2, with D hard to call. The CDR3 extends over 16 amino acids. CDR1 LNHNV and CDR2 YYDKDF come from the germline V gene (reference sequence). The V gene lost 1 base and the J gene lost 2 bases, with 14 bases spanning the gap. The CDR3 nucleotides read TGTGCCACCAGCAGAGCCAGGACGGCAAACAACTATGGCTACACCTTC. Translating it yields CATSRARTANNYGYTF.

A single count supports this clone. This chain uses TRBV28 with TRBJ1-2, with a tentative D call TRBD1 (5 bases). The germline gives CDR1 MDHEN, CDR2 SYDVKM. V shed 7 bases and J shed 0 bases, with 12 bases lying between them. The CDR3 is 14 amino acids. CDR3 DNA: TGTGCCAGCACCCGGTGGGGGACTAACTATGGCTACACCTTC. Protein sequence: CASTRWGTNYGYTF.

This chain uses TRBV19 with TRBJ2-2, with 14 nucleotides matching TRBD2. Germline V gene lookup returns CDR1 LNHDA and CDR2 SQIVND (reference sequence). Trimming took 3 bases from V and 2 from J; bases not matched to a gene: 5. The CDR3 sequence is 18 residues long. The CDR3 bases are TGTGCCAGTAGTATGAGCGGGACTAGCGGGAGTAACACCGGGGAGCTGTTTTTT. This translates into CASSMSGTSGSNTGELFF. The whole variable domain, remainder taken from reference TRBV19 and TRBJ2-2, is DGGITQSPKYLFRKEGQNVTLSCEQNLNHDAMYWYRQDPGQGLRLIYYSQIVNDFQKGDIAEGYSVSREKKESFPLTVTSAQKNPTAFYLCASSMSGTSGSNTGELFFGEGSRLTVL.

This chain connects TRBV2 to TRBJ2-3; D uncertain. V was trimmed by 5 bases and J by 2 bases, leaving 5 bases between them. The CDR3 is made up of 12 amino acids. Germline V gene lookup returns CDR1 SNHLY and CDR2 FYNNEI. The CDR3 region has the DNA TGTGCCAGCAGTAAGACCACAGATACGCAGTATTTT. Protein product: CASSKTTDTQYF.

This clone was seen only a few times. J is TRBJ2-6 and V is TRBV11-2; no definite D call. This CDR3 has 16 residues. V was shortened by 5 bases and J by 0 bases, with 11 bases between the two germline ends. The germline gives CDR1 SGHAT, CDR2 FQNNGV. The CDR3 nucleotides read TGTGCCAGCAGCCCAAGTCTGATCTCTGGGGCCAACGTCCTGACTTTC. Amino acid sequence: CASSPSLISGANVLTF.

The V gene is TRBV7-9, the J gene TRBJ1-2, with D perhaps TRBD1 (5 bases). The CDR3 consists of 16 residues. Germline CDR1 and CDR2: SEHNR and FQNEAQ (reference sequence). Trimming took off 2 bases at V and 4 bases at J, with 17 bases between the two ends. The CDR3 DNA sequence: TGTGCCAGCAGCTTATCAGGGAGTCGTGGAGGCTATGGCTACACCTTC. This encodes CASSLSGSRGGYGYTF.

This clone was detected only a few times. J is TRBJ1-2 and V is TRBV15, with D hard to call. V lost 4 bases, J lost 6 bases, and 18 bases lay in between. Germline values: CDR1 LNHNV, CDR2 YYDKDF (reference sequence). This CDR3 has 15 amino acids. CDR3 DNA sequence: TGTGCCACCAGCATCGACCCCTGGGTAGAGAATGGCTACACCTTC. Translating gives CATSIDPWVENGYTF.

This chain uses TRBV10-2 with TRBJ1-1; 8 bases fit TRBD1. V lost 6 bases to trimming and J lost 1 base; unmatched junction nucleotides: 4. The CDR3 runs 14 residues. Germline V gene lookup returns CDR1 WSHSY and CDR2 SAAADI. The CDR3 here is CASRRQGTNTEAFF. The CDR3 bases are TGCGCCAGCAGGAGACAGGGGACGAACACTGAAGCTTTCTTT.

This clone was seen repeatedly, ten times or more. V is TRBV7-7 and J is TRBJ2-5; D possibly corresponds to TRBD2 (7 bases). Germline CDR1 is SSHAT and CDR2 is FNYEAQ (reference sequence). The CDR3 is made up of 15 amino acids. Deletions cut 5 bases from V and 5 bases from J, with 18 bases between. The CDR3: CASSRVGGLGETQYF. In DNA, the CDR3 is TGTGCCAGCAGCCGAGTCGGGGGGCTCGGGGAGACCCAGTACTTC.

V is TRBV30 and J is TRBJ1-5; D not certain. The CDR3 runs to 15 residues. The germline V gene has CDR1 GTSNPN and CDR2 SVGIG (reference sequence). V was cut by 1 base and J by 1 base, with 11 bases left in between. The CDR3 loop reads CAWSGGPSSNQPQHF. CDR3 nucleotides: TGTGCCTGGAGTGGAGGACCCAGCAGCAATCAGCCCCAGCATTTT. The full variable domain, completed using reference TRBV30 and TRBJ1-5, is SQTIHQWPATLVQPVGSPLSLECTVEGTSNPNLYWYRQAAGRGLQLLFYSVGIGQISSEVPQNLSASRPQDRQFILSSKKLLLSDSGFYLCAWSGGPSSNQPQHFGDGTRLSIL.

This clone was counted only a few times. Distinct nucleotide sequences in the sample also encode this CDR3. The chain carries TRBV19 and TRBJ2-7; 8 bases map to TRBD1. Germline loops: CDR1 LNHDA, CDR2 SQIVND (reference sequence). The length of the CDR3 is 14 residues. Trimming removed 4 bases from V and 3 bases from J; junction bases left unmatched: 5. CDR3 sequence reads: CASSTGQGRYEQYF. In DNA, the CDR3 is TGTGCCAGTAGTACTGGACAGGGCCGCTACGAGCAGTACTTC. Full variable domain (rest looked up from reference TRBV19 and TRBJ2-7): DGGITQSPKYLFRKEGQNVTLSCEQNLNHDAMYWYRQDPGQGLRLIYYSQIVNDFQKGDIAEGYSVSREKKESFPLTVTSAQKNPTAFYLCASSTGQGRYEQYFGPGTRLTVT.

This clone has a single count. The chain carries TRBV28 and TRBJ1-1; 8 nucleotides line up with TRBD1. Germline assignment: CDR1 MDHEN and CDR2 SYDVKM. There are 15 residues in the CDR3. The V segment lost 2 bases and the J segment 5 bases; nucleotides outside the gene matches: 7. In DNA, the CDR3 is TGTGCCAGCAGTTTACCCGGACAGGGTGGGACTGAAGCTTTCTTT. This translates into CASSLPGQGGTEAFF.

This sequence joins TRBV28 and TRBJ1-1; D unclear. Trimming removed 4 bases from V and 1 base from J, with 10 bases in between. Germline CDR1 reads MDHEN; CDR2 reads SYDVKM. The CDR3 runs to 14 residues. CDR3: CASSWREENTEAFF. The CDR3 DNA follows: TGTGCCAGCAGTTGGCGGGAGGAGAACACTGAAGCTTTCTTT.

J is TRBJ2-1 and V is TRBV7-9, with 8 bases lining up with TRBD1. The CDR3 has 15 residues. CDR1 and CDR2 (germline): SEHNR, FQNEAQ (reference sequence). Unmatched junction bases numbered 7, after V lost 5 bases and J lost 4 bases. CDR3 protein: CASSQTGTGYNEQFF. In DNA, the CDR3 is TGTGCCAGCAGCCAAACCGGGACAGGATACAATGAGCAGTTCTTC.

Only a few counts were recorded for this clone. In DNA, the CDR3 is TGTGCCAGCAACTCCCGGGACGGAACTTACGAGCAGTACTTC. Protein product: CASNSRDGTYEQYF. The chain uses TRBV2 and TRBJ2-7; either TRBD1 or TRBD2 may fit D (5 bases each). From germline, CDR1 is SNHLY and CDR2 FYNNEI. Trimming took 7 bases from V and 4 from J, leaving 17 bases between them. The length of the CDR3 is 14 residues.

As to this clone: The same CDR3 arises from other DNA sequences in this sample as well. The chain uses TRBV7-2 and TRBJ1-1, with D maybe TRBD1 (6 bases). The CDR3 length is 15 residues. V was trimmed by 5 bases and J by 2 bases, leaving 15 bases between them. Looked up from germline, CDR1 is SGHTA and CDR2 is FQGNSA. CDR3 sequence: CASSQPGQRNTEAFF. CDR3 nucleotide sequence: TGTGCCAGCAGCCAACCAGGACAGAGAAACACTGAAGCTTTCTTT.

The CDR3 DNA sequence: TGTGCCAGCAGTGGGCTTGGCCACTCCTACGAGCAGTACTTC. It codes for CASSGLGHSYEQYF. V and J are TRBV2 and TRBJ2-7; D not resolved. CDR3 size: 14 residues. The germline gives CDR1 SNHLY, CDR2 FYNNEI. V lost 4 bases and J 0 bases, leaving 10 bases between the germline ends.

This chain uses TRBV21-1 with TRBJ1-2; the table's D call TRBD1 went unverified against the DNA. TRBV21-1 is a recognized pseudogene. This CDR3 is built from 14 residues. CDR3 in DNA: TGTGCCAGCAGCAAACAGGGGGCTAACTATGGCTACACCTTC. Translating it yields CASSKQGANYGYTF.

The rearrangement links TRBV28 to TRBJ1-4; D uncertain. CDR3 length equals 14 residues. Germline V gene sequence: CDR1 MDHEN, CDR2 SYDVKM. Between the trimmed V and J ends, which lost 11 bases and 5 bases, there was a span of 18 bases. The CDR3, as DNA: TGTGCCTCCAATGAGCTCTTGGGCAATGAAAAACTGTTTTTT. Residues: CASNELLGNEKLFF.

The genes are TRBV4-2 and TRBJ1-4; D is perhaps TRBD1 (5 bases). V was clipped by 4 bases and J by 7 bases, with 28 bases between them. Germline V gene lookup returns CDR1 LGHNA and CDR2 YNFKEQ. The CDR3 extends over 19 amino acids. The CDR3 loop reads CASSRDSLFDTPGREKLFF. The CDR3 nucleotides are TGTGCCAGCAGCCGCGATTCGCTGTTCGACACCCCGGGGCGTGAAAAACTGTTTTTT.

A word on this clone: One end of the junction does not line up with germline, which may come from a read error. J is TRBJ2-2 and V is TRBV5-1, with D tentatively TRBD2 (6 bases). This CDR3 is built from 15 residues. Germline-derived CDR1 and CDR2 are SGHRS and YFSETQ. CDR3: CASTLAGMNTGELFF. The CDR3 nucleotides are TGCGCCAGCACCTTGGCGGGAATGAACACCGGGGAGCTGTTTTTT.

This clone is a singleton in its sample. The CDR3 protein is CASSPWGRADTGELFF. CDR3 coding DNA: TGTGCCAGCAGCCCCTGGGGTAGGGCCGACACCGGGGAGCTGTTTTTT. The rearrangement uses TRBV5-8 and TRBJ2-2, with D hard to call. The CDR3 sequence is 16 residues long. Trimming took 4 bases from V and 3 from J, leaving 16 bases between them. Germline V gene data show CDR1 as SGHTS and CDR2 as YDEGEE. Full variable domain (remainder filled in from reference TRBV5-8 and TRBJ2-2): EAGVTQSPTHLIKTRGQQATLRCSPISGHTSVYWYQQALGLGLQFLLWYDEGEERNRGNFPPRFSGRQFPNYSSELNVNALELEDSALYLCASSPWGRADTGELFFGEGSRLTVL.

The chain is built from TRBV28 and TRBJ1-5, with D tentatively TRBD1 (5 bases). The V end lost 2 bases, the J end lost 6 bases, and 11 bases lay between the germline ends. CDR1 is MDHEN and CDR2 is SYDVKM in the germline V gene. This CDR3 is 14 amino acids long. CDR3 nucleotide sequence: TGTGCCAGCAGTTTAGTGCAGGGAGGTCAGCCCCAGCATTTT. Protein: CASSLVQGGQPQHF.

The chain links TRBV2 to TRBJ2-5, with D perhaps TRBD1 (6 bases). Trimming took off 6 bases at V and 11 bases at J, with 13 bases between the two ends. The CDR3 spans 11 residues. Germline V lookup: CDR1 SNHLY, CDR2 FYNNEI. CDR3 sequence (DNA): TGTGCCAGCAGCGACTTCGGGACACAGTACTTC. Translated, it gives CASSDFGTQYF. The entire variable domain, with the rest obtained from reference TRBV2 and TRBJ2-5, is as follows: EPEVTQTPSHQVTQMGQEVILRCVPISNHLYFYWYRQILGQKVEFLVSFYNNEISEKSEIFDDQFSVERPDGSNFTLKIRSTKLEDSAMYFCASSDFGTQYFGPGTRLLVL.

V usage is TRBV30 and J usage is TRBJ1-4; TRBD1 matches 9 bases. This CDR3 comprises 15 residues. Per germline, CDR1 GTSNPN and CDR2 SVGIG (reference sequence). J was trimmed by 7 bases and V by 2 bases; bases with no gene match: 8. The CDR3 is CAWSRGQGSGEKLFF. CDR3 nucleotide sequence: TGTGCCTGGAGTAGAGGACAGGGGAGTGGTGAAAAACTGTTTTTT.